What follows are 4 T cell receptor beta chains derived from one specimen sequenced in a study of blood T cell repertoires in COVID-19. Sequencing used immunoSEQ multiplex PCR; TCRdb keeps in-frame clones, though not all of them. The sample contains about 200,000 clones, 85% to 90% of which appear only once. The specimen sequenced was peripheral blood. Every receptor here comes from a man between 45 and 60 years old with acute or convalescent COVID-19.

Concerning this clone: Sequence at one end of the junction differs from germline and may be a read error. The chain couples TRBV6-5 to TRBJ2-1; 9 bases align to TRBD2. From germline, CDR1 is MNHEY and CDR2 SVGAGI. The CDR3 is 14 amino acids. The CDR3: CASSDSKHGTSILF. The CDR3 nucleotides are TGTGCCAGCAGTGACTCCAAACACGGGACTAGCATACTCTTC.

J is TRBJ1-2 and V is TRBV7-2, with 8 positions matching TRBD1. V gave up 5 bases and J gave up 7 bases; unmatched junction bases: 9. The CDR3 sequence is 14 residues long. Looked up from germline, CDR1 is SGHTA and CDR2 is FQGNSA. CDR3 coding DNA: TGTGCCAGCAGCGGGGACAGGCAGTCGGGTGGCTACACCTTC. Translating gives CASSGDRQSGGYTF.

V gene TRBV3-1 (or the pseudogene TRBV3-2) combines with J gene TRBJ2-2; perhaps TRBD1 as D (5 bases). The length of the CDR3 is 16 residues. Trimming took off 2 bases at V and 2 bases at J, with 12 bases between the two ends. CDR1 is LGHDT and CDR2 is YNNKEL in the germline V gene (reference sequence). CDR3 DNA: TGTGCCAGCAGCCAAACCGACAGATTAAACACCGGGGAGCTGTTTTTT. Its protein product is CASSQTDRLNTGELFF.

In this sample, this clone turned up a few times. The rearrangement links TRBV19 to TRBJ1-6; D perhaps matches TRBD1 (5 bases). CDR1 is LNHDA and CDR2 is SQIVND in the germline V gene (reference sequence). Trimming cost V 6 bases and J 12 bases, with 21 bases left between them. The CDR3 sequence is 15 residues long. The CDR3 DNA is TGTGCCAGTAGGCCGCGGCCAGGGCCCGATCGACCCCTCCACTTT. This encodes CASRPRPGPDRPLHF. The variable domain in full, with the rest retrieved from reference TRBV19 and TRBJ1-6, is DGGITQSPKYLFRKEGQNVTLSCEQNLNHDAMYWYRQDPGQGLRLIYYSQIVNDFQKGDIAEGYSVSREKKESFPLTVTSAQKNPTAFYLCASRPRPGPDRPLHFGNGTRLTVT.